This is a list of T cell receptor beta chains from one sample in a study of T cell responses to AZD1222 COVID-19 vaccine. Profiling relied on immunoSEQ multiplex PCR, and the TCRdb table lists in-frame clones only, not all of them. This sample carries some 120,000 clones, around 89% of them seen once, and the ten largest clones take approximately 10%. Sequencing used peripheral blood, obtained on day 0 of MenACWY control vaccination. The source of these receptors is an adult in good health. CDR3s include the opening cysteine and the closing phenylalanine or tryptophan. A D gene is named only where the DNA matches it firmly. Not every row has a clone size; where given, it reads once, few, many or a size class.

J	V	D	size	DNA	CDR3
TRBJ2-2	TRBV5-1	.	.	TGCGCCAGCAGCTCCCTAGAGCTCGCGAACACCGGGGAGCTGTTTTTT	CASSSLELANTGELFF
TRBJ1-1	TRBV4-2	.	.	TGTGCCAGCAGCCAAGGGGTTAATGAAGCTTTCTTT	CASSQGVNEAFF
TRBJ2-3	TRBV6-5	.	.	TGTGCCAGCAGTCCTGGCACAGATACGCAGTATTTT	CASSPGTDTQYF
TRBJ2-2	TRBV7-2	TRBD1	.	TGTGCCAGCAGCTTCAGACAGGGGTCCGGGGAGCTGTTTTTT	CASSFRQGSGELFF
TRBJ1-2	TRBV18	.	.	TGTGCCAGCTCAGGATCTGAGGAGTATGGCTACACCTTC	CASSGSEEYGYTF
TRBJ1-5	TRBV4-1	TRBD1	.	TGCGCCAGCAGTACCGGGACAGGGGTTGGTCAGCCCCAGCATTTT	CASSTGTGVGQPQHF
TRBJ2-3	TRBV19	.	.	TGTGCCAGTAGTATAGCGGGAGTCTTAACAGATACGCAGTATTTT	CASSIAGVLTDTQYF
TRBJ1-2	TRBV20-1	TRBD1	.	TGCAGTGCTGTGACAGGGGAGGGCTACACCTTC	CSAVTGEGYTF
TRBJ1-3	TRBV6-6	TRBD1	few	TGTGCCAGCAGTTACGGGACAGGGCCTAGAGACACCATATATTTT	CASSYGTGPRDTIYF
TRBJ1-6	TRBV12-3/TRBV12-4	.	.	TGTGCCAGCAGTGACGCGAATTCACCCCTCCACTTT	CASSDANSPLHF
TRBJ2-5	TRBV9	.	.	TGTGCCAGCAGCGTAGCTGCCCAGGGGGGTACGGAGACCCAGTACTTC	CASSVAAQGGTETQYF
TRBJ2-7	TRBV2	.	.	TGTGCCAGCAGTGAATCGTTAATCGCCTCCTACGAGCAGTACTTC	CASSESLIASYEQYF
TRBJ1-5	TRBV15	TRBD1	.	TGTGCCACCAGCAGGGGGACAGGTAGCAATCAGCCCCAGCATTTT	CATSRGTGSNQPQHF
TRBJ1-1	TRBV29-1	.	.	TGCAGCGTTGGGTCACCACCGGCCATGAACACTGAAGCTTTCTTT	CSVGSPPAMNTEAFF
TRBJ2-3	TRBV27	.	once	TGTGCCAGCAGTTTATCCGATGGCAGTGGTACTGATACGCAGTATTTT	CASSLSDGSGTDTQYF
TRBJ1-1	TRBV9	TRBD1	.	TGTGCCAGCAGCGCCGGGACAGCAAACACTGAAGCTTTCTTT	CASSAGTANTEAFF
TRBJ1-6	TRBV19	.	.	TGTGCCAGTCCTTATAGGGGTGCGGGTCACTATAATTCACCCCTCCACTTT	CASPYRGAGHYNSPLHF
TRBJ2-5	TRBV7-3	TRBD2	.	TGTGCCAGCAGCGTCGGGACTAGCGGGAGGGCAGAGACCCAGTACTTC	CASSVGTSGRAETQYF
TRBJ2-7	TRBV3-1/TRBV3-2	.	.	TGTGCCAGCAGCCACGCTGACGAGCAGTACTTC	CASSHADEQYF
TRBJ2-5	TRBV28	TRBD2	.	TGTGCCAGCAGTTTAGGGGGACTACTAGAAGAGACCCAGTACTTC	CASSLGGLLEETQYF
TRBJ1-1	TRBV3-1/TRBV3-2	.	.	TGTGCCAGCAGCCAAGAGTTGGAGGGTGCTGAAGCTTTCTTT	CASSQELEGAEAFF
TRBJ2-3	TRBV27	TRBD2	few	TGTGCCAGCAGCCTGTTAGCGGGAGAAGCAGATACGCAGTATTTT	CASSLLAGEADTQYF
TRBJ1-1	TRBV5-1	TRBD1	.	TGCGCCAGCAGCTCTACAGGGGGATTCGCTGAAGCTTTCTTT	CASSSTGGFAEAFF
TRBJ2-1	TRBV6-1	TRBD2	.	TGTGCCAGCAGTGAAGGGGGACTAGCGTATGAGCAGTTCTTC	CASSEGGLAYEQFF
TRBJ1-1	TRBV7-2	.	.	TGTGCCAGCGAGGGGCAGGAGAACACTGAAGCTTTCTTT	CASEGQENTEAFF
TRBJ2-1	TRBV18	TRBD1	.	TGTGCCAGCTCACCGGACAGGGGTTCCTACAATGAGCAGTTCTTC	CASSPDRGSYNEQFF
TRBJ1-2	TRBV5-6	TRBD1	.	TGTGCCAGCAGCCCTCCCCGGACAGGGGGCTTCTATGGCTACACCTTC	CASSPPRTGGFYGYTF
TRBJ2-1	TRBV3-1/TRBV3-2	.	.	TGTGCCAGCAGCCAAGTGTTCGGCAATGAGCAGTTCTTC	CASSQVFGNEQFF
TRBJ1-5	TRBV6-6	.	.	TGTGCCTGCCAGACAGGCCCGCGGACCCAGCATTTT	CACQTGPRTQHF
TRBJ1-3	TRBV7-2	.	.	TGTGCAACCCGGGGGTCCTCTGGAAACACCATATATTTT	CATRGSSGNTIYF
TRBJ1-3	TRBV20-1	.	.	TGCAGTGAGAACACCATATATTTT	CSENTIYF
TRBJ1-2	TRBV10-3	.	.	TGTGCCATCAGTGAGAGGCAGCAAACTAACTATGGCTACACCTTC	CAISERQQTNYGYTF
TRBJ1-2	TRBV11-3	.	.	TGTGCCAGCAGCTTAGCGGGTGTGAGGAACTATGGCTACACCTTC	CASSLAGVRNYGYTF
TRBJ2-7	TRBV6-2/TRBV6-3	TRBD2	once	TGTGCCAGCAGTTATGATGCGGGGGCCTACGAGCAGTACTTC	CASSYDAGAYEQYF
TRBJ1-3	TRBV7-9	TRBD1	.	TGTGCCAGCAGCTTGCGACAGGGGGTAGAAGGAAACACCATATATTTT	CASSLRQGVEGNTIYF
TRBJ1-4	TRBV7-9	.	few	TGTGCCAGCAGCTTATTTGGGGGGGTCACTAATGAAAAACTGTTTTTT	CASSLFGGVTNEKLFF